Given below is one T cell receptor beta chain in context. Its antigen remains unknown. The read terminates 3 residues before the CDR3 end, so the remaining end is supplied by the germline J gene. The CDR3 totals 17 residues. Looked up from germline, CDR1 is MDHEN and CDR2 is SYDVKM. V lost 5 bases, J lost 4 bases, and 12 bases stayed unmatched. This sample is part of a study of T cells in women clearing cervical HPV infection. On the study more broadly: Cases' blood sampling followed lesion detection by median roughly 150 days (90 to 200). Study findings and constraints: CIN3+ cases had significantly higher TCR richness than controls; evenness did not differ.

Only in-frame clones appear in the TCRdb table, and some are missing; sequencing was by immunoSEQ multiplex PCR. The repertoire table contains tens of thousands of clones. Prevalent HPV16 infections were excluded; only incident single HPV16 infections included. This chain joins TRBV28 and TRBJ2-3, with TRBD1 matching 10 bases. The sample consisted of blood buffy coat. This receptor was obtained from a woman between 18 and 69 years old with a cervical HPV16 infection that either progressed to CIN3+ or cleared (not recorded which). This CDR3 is CASSTPTGGGLADTQYF. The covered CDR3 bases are TGTGCCAGCAGTACCCCGACAGGGGGCGGATTGGCAGATACG.